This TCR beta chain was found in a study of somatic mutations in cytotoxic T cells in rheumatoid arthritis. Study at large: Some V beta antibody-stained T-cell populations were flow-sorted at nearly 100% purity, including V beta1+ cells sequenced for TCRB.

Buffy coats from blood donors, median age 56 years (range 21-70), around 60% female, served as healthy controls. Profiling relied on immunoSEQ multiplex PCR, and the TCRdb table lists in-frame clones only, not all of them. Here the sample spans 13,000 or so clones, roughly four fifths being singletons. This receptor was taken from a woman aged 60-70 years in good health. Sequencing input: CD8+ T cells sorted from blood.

In DNA, the CDR3 is TGTGCCAGTAGTAACGGGCCATCAACAGGGGACGGCTACACCTTC. This codes for CASSNGPSTGDGYTF. The chain joins TRBV19 to TRBJ1-2; 7 nucleotides align to TRBD1. Per the germline V gene, CDR1 is LNHDA and CDR2 is SQIVND (reference sequence). The CDR3 loop spans 15 amino acids. V shed 4 bases and J 8 bases; nucleotides not matched to a gene: 13.